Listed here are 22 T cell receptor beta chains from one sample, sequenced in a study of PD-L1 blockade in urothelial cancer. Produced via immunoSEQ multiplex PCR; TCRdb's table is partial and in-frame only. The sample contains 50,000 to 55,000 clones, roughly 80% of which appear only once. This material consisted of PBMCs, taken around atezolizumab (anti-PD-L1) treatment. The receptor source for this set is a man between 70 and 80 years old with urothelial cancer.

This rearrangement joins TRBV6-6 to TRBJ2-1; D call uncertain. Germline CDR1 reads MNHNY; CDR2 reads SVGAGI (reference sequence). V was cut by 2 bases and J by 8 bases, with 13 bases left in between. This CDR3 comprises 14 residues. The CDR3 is CASSYQWAQDEQFF. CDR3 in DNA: TGTGCCAGCAGTTACCAGTGGGCCCAGGATGAGCAGTTCTTC.

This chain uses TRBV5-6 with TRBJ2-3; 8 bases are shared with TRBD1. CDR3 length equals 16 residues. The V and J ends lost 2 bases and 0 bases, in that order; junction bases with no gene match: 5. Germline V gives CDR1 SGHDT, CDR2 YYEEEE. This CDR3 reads CASSFGQGASTDTQYF. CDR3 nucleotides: TGTGCCAGCAGCTTCGGGCAGGGGGCGAGCACAGATACGCAGTATTTT. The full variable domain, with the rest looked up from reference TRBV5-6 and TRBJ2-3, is DAGVTQSPTHLIKTRGQQVTLRCSPKSGHDTVSWYQQALGQGPQFIFQYYEEEERQRGNFPDRFSGHQFPNYSSELNVNALLLGDSALYLCASSFGQGASTDTQYFGPGTRLTVL.

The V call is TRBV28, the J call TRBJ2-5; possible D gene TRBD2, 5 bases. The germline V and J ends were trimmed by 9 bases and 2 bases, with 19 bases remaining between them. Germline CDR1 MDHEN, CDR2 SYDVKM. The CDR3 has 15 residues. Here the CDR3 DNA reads TGTGCCAGTACCGACGGGGTCGGGTTACAAGAGACCCAGTACTTC. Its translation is CASTDGVGLQETQYF.

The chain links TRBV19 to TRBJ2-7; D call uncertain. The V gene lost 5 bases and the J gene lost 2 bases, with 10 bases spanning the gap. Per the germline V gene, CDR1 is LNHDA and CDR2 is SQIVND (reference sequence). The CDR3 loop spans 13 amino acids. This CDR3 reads CASSEAPAYEQYF. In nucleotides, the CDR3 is TGTGCCAGTAGTGAGGCACCCGCCTACGAGCAGTACTTC. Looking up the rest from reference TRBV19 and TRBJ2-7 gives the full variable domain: DGGITQSPKYLFRKEGQNVTLSCEQNLNHDAMYWYRQDPGQGLRLIYYSQIVNDFQKGDIAEGYSVSREKKESFPLTVTSAQKNPTAFYLCASSEAPAYEQYFGPGTRLTVT.

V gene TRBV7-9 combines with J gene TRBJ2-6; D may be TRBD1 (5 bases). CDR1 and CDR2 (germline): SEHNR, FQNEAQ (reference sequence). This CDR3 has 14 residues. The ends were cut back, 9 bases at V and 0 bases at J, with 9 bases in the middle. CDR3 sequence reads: CASTGNSGANVLTF. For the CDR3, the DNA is TGTGCCAGTACAGGCAACTCTGGGGCCAACGTCCTGACTTTC. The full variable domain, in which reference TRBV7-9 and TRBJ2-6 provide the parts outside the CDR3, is DTGVSQNPRHKITKRGQNVTFRCDPISEHNRLYWYRQTLGQGPEFLTYFQNEAQLEKSRLLSDRFSAERPKGSFSTLEIQRTEQGDSAMYLCASTGNSGANVLTFGAGSRLTVL.

The CDR3 sequence is CASSVDHRADYGYTF. The CDR3 region has the DNA TGTGCCAGCAGCGTAGACCACAGAGCGGACTATGGCTACACCTTC. This chain joins TRBV9 and TRBJ1-2, with D unresolved. Trimming removed 0 bases at V and 3 bases at J, with 12 bases between. The CDR3 extends over 15 amino acids. Germline CDR1 is SGDLS and CDR2 is YYNGEE.

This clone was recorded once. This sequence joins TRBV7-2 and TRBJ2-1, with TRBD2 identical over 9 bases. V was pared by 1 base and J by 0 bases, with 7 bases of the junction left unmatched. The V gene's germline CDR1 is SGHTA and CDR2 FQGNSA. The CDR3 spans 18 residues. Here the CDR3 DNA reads TGTGCCAGCAGCTTAGAGTTTAGCGGGGGCAGCTCCTACAATGAGCAGTTCTTC. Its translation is CASSLEFSGGSSYNEQFF.

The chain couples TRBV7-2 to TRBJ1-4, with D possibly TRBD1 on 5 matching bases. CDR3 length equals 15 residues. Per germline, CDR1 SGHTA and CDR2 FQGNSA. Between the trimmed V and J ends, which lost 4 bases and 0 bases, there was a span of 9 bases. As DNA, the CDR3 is TGTGCCAGCAGCTCCAGACAGACAACTAATGAAAAACTGTTTTTT. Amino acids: CASSSRQTTNEKLFF. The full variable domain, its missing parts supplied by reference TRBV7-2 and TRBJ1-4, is GAGVSQSPSNKVTEKGKDVELRCDPISGHTALYWYRQSLGQGLEFLIYFQGNSAPDKSGLPSDRFSAERTGGSVSTLTIQRTQQEDSAVYLCASSSRQTTNEKLFFGSGTQLSVL.

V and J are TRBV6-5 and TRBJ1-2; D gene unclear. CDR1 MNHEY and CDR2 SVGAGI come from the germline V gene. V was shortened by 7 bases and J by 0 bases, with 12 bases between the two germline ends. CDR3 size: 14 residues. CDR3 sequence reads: CASTRSEANYGYTF. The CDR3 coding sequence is TGTGCCAGCACCCGCAGCGAAGCTAACTATGGCTACACCTTC.

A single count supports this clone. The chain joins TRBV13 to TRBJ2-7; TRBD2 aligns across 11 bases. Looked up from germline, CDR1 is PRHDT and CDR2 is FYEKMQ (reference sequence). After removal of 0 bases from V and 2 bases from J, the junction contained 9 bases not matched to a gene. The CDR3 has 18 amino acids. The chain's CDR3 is CASSLGAASGGYTYEQYF. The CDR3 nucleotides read TGTGCCAGCAGCTTAGGGGCGGCTAGCGGGGGGTATACCTACGAGCAGTACTTC.

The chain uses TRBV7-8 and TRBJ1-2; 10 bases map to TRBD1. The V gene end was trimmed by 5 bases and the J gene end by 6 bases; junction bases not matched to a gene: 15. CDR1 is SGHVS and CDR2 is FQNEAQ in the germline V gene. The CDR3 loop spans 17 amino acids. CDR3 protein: CASSPRRTGGVRNGYTF. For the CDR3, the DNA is TGTGCCAGCAGCCCTCGACGGACAGGGGGAGTTCGTAATGGCTACACCTTC.

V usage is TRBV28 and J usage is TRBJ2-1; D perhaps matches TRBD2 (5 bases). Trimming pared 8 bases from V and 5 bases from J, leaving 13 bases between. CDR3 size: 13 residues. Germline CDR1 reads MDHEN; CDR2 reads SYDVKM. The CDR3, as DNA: TGTGCCAGCGGGAGTACGTTGGACAATGAGCAGTTCTTC. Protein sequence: CASGSTLDNEQFF. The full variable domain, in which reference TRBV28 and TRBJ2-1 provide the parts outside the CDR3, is DVKVTQSSRYLVKRTGEKVFLECVQDMDHENMFWYRQDPGLGLRLIYFSYDVKMKEKGDIPEGYSVSREKKERFSLILESASTNQTSMYLCASGSTLDNEQFFGPGTRLTVL.

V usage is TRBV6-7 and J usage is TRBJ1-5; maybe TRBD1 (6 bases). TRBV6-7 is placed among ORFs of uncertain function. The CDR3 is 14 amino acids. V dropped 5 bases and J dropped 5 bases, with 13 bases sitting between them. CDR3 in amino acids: CASSQGTSHQPQHF. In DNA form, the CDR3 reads TGTGCCAGCAGTCAGGGGACATCACATCAGCCCCAGCATTTT.

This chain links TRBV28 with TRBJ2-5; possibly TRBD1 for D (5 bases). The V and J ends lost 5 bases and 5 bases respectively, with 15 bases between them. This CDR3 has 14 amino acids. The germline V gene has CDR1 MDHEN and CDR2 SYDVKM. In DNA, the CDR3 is TGTGCCAGCAGTCCTTTGACAGTTAAGGAGACCCAGTACTTC. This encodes CASSPLTVKETQYF.

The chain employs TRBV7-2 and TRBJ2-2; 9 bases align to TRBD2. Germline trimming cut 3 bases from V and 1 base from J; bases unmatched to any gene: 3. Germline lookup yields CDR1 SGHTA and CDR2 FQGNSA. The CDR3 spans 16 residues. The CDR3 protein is CASSFVSGGNTGELFF. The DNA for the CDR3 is TGTGCCAGCAGCTTCGTTAGCGGGGGGAACACCGGGGAGCTGTTTTTT.

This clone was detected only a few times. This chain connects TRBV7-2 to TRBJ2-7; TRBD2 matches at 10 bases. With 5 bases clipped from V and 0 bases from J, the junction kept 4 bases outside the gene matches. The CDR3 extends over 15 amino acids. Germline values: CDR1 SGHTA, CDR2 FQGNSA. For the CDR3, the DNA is TGTGCCAGCAGCGCCTTAGCGGGAGGCTCCTACGAGCAGTACTTC. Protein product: CASSALAGGSYEQYF.

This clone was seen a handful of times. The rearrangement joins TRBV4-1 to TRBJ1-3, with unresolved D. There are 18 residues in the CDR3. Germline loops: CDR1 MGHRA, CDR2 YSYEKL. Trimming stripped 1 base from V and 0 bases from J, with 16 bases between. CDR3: CASSQVVPAEDSGNTIYF. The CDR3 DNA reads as TGCGCCAGCAGCCAAGTAGTGCCAGCCGAGGACTCTGGAAACACCATATATTTT.

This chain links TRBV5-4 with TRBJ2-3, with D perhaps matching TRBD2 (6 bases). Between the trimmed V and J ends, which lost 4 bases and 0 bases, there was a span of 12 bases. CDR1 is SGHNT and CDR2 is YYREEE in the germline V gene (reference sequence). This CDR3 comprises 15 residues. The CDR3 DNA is TGTGCCAGCAGCAGACCGGGACTGAGCACAGATACGCAGTATTTT. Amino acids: CASSRPGLSTDTQYF. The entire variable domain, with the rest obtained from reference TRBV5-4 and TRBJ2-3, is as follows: ETGVTQSPTHLIKTRGQQVTLRCSSQSGHNTVSWYQQALGQGPQFIFQYYREEENGRGNFPPRFSGLQFPNYSSELNVNALELDDSALYLCASSRPGLSTDTQYFGPGTRLTVL.

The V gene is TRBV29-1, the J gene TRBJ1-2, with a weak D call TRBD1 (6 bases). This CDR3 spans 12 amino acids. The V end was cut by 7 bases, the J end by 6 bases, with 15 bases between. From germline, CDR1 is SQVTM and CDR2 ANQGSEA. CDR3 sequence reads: CSGVDSADGYTF. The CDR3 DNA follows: TGCAGCGGGGTGGACAGTGCCGATGGCTACACCTTC.

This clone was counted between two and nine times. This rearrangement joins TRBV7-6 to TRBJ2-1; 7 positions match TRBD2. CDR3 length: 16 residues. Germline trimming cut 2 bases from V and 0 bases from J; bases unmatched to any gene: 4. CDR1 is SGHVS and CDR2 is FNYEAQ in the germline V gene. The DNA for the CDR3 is TGTGCCAGCAGCTTACCTAGCGGAAGCTCCTACAATGAGCAGTTCTTC. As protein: CASSLPSGSSYNEQFF.

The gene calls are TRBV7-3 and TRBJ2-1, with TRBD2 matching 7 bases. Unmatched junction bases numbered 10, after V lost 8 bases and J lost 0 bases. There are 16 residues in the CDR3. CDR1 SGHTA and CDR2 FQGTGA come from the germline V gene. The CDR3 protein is CASSKAGPSSYNEQFF. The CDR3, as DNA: TGTGCCAGCTCAAAAGCGGGGCCGAGCTCCTACAATGAGCAGTTCTTC. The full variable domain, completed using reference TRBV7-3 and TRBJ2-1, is GAGVSQTPSNKVTEKGKYVELRCDPISGHTALYWYRQSLGQGPEFLIYFQGTGAADDSGLPNDRFFAVRPEGSVSTLKIQRTERGDSAVYLCASSKAGPSSYNEQFFGPGTRLTVL.

The CDR3 loop is CASSPNVRDYGYTF. The CDR3 DNA reads as TGTGCCAGCTCACCAAATGTGCGGGACTATGGCTACACCTTC. The V gene is TRBV18, the J gene TRBJ1-2; D is uncertain. V lost 2 bases, J lost 3 bases, and 10 bases lay in between. CDR1 KGHSH and CDR2 LQKENI come from the germline V gene. This CDR3 has 14 amino acids.